This T cell receptor beta chain derives from a study of T-cell memory formation after mild COVID-19. This clonotype is medium-sized within its sample. In TCRdb, the 5' RACE reads were re-called with MiXCR into one record per CDR3 protein. Of more than 100,000 distinct CDR3 sequences in the sample, approximately 15% were seen once. Between the trimmed V and J ends, which lost 7 bases and 3 bases, there was a span of 13 bases. Germline V gene sequence: CDR1 GTSNPN, CDR2 SVGIG (reference sequence). The CDR3 has 12 amino acids. The chain couples TRBV30 to TRBJ2-7, with a weak D call TRBD1 (6 bases). This receptor was obtained from a man between 18 and 35 years old who had mild COVID-19 (a few samples of this study predate the infection). Cell type and time point are not known. Sequenced sample: PBMCs or a T cell subset sorted from them (not recorded which). CDR3 sequence: CASQGGDYEQYF. The DNA for the CDR3 is TGTGCCTCACAGGGTGGGGACTACGAGCAGTACTTC.